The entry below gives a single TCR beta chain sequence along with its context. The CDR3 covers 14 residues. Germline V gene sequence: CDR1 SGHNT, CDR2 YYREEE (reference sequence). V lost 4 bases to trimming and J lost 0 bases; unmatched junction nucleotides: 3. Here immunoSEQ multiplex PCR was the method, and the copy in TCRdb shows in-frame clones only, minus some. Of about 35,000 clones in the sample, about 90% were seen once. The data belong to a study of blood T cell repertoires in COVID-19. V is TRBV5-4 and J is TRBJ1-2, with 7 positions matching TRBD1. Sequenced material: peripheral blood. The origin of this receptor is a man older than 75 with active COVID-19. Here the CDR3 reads CASSRRGSNYGYTF. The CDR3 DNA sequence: TGTGCCAGCAGCCGCAGGGGGTCTAACTATGGCTACACCTTC.